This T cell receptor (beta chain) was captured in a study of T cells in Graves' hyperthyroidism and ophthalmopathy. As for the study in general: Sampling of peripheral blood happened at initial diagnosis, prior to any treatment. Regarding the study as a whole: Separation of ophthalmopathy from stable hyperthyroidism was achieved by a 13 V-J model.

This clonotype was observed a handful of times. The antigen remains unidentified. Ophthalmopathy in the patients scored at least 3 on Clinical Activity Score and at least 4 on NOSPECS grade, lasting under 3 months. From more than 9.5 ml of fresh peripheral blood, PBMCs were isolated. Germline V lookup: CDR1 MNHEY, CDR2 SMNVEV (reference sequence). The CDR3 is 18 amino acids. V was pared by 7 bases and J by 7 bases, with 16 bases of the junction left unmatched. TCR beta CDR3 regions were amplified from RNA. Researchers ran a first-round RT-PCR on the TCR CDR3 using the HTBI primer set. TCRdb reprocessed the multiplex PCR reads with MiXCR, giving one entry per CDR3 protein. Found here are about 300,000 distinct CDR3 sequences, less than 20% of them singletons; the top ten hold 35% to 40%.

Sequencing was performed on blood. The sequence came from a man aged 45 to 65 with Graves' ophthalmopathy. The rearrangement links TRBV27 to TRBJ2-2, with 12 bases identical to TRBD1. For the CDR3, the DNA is TGTGCCAGCAATGCCTTTCCGGGACAGGGGGCTTATGGCGGGGAGCTGTTTTTT. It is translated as CASNAFPGQGAYGGELFF.